The entry below gives a single T cell receptor (beta chain) sequence along with its context. Trimming removed 2 bases at V and 6 bases at J, with 5 bases between. Germline values: CDR1 MNHNS, CDR2 SASEGT. The CDR3 has 12 amino acids. In the source study's methods: By means of reference gene primer amplification, nucleated cell counts were estimated. The repertoire was sequenced with immunoSEQ multiplex PCR; TCRdb's copy has only in-frame clones and lacks some. V and J calls plus clone size are reproduced from that table; the DNA served to infer D and trimming. The data hold some 400,000 clones, with roughly nine tenths observed a single time. This entry is derived from a study of blood T cell repertoires in COVID-19. Participants spanned ages about 18 to 100 years and resided in around 25 US areas. What the recovered Cohort 3 donors had was two negative PCRs, clearance, or symptom resolution.

The chain couples TRBV6-1 to TRBJ1-5; D gene uncertain. Sequencing input: PBMCs or T cells enriched from blood (not recorded which). The receptor was derived from a man younger than 40 who had recovered from COVID-19. The DNA of the CDR3 is TGTGCCAGCAGTGAATCGGGTCAGCCCCAGCATTTT. Its protein is CASSESGQPQHF.